These T cell receptor beta chains were read from a single sample in a study of identical twins. Via MiXCR, TCRdb re-called the 5' RACE reads, giving one row per CDR3 protein. The sample holds roughly 490,000 distinct CDR3 sequences, roughly an eighth seen once. The same specimen was also included in a second study, on yellow fever vaccine responses in identical twins.

The sample comprised CD4+ T cells sorted from blood. All receptors come from a woman in her late teens or twenties in good health. CDR3s include the opening cysteine and the closing phenylalanine or tryptophan. The D gene is left open where the match is weak. Rows give clone size only sometimes, using once, few, many, or a class for an expanded clone.

J gene: TRBJ2-5
D gene: -
clone size: few
V gene: TRBV29-1
CDR3 DNA: TGCAGCGTTGATAAGGGAATCGGGAGAAGCGAAGAGACCCAGTACTTC
CDR3 protein: CSVDKGIGRSEETQYF

J gene: TRBJ2-7
D gene: TRBD1
clone size: -
V gene: TRBV11-2
CDR3 DNA: TGTGCCAGCAGCCAAATTCCGGGACAGGGCGAACACGAGCAGTACTTC
CDR3 protein: CASSQIPGQGEHEQYF

J gene: TRBJ2-1
D gene: TRBD2
clone size: -
V gene: TRBV12-3/TRBV12-4
CDR3 DNA: TGTGCCAGCAGTCAACAGACTAGCGGGGGGGCCCGGTACAATGAGCAGTTCTTC
CDR3 protein: CASSQQTSGGARYNEQFF

J gene: TRBJ2-1
D gene: -
clone size: -
V gene: TRBV20-1
CDR3 DNA: TGCAGTGCTAGAGAACAGGGCAGCTACAATGAGCAGTTCTTC
CDR3 protein: CSAREQGSYNEQFF

J gene: TRBJ2-4
D gene: -
clone size: few
V gene: TRBV7-2
CDR3 DNA: TGTGCCAGCAGCCAGTTGACAGGCTCGGCCATTCAGTACTTC
CDR3 protein: CASSQLTGSAIQYF

J gene: TRBJ1-2
D gene: -
clone size: few
V gene: TRBV7-2
CDR3 DNA: TGTGCCAGCAGCTTAGATGGGACAACTAACTATGGCTACACCTTC
CDR3 protein: CASSLDGTTNYGYTF

J gene: TRBJ2-7
D gene: -
clone size: many
V gene: TRBV15
CDR3 DNA: TGTGCCACCAGCAGAGCAGGGATCTACGAGCAGTACTTC
CDR3 protein: CATSRAGIYEQYF

J gene: TRBJ2-5
D gene: -
clone size: -
V gene: TRBV18
CDR3 DNA: TGTGCCAGCTCACCGTTGGTAGCGGCAAGATCCCAAGAGACCCAGTACTTC
CDR3 protein: CASSPLVAARSQETQYF

J gene: TRBJ2-2
D gene: -
clone size: many
V gene: TRBV5-1
CDR3 DNA: TGCGCCAGCAGCTTAGGCACAGCGAACACCGGGGAGCTGTTTTTT
CDR3 protein: CASSLGTANTGELFF

J gene: TRBJ1-1
D gene: -
clone size: few
V gene: TRBV18
CDR3 DNA: TGTGCCAGCTCACCTGCCGGGGGAAGGGACGCAGCTTTCTTT
CDR3 protein: CASSPAGGRDAAFF

J gene: TRBJ2-7
D gene: TRBD1
clone size: few
V gene: TRBV30
CDR3 DNA: TGTGCCTGGAGTGTGGCAGGGGGCCTCTCCGAGCAGTACTTC
CDR3 protein: CAWSVAGGLSEQYF